A single sample gave rise to the 7 T cell receptor beta chains below, sequenced in a study of beta chain features in type 1 diabetes. cDNA synthesis used the whole RNA isolate, giving expressed TCRB sequences. Data came from immunoSEQ multiplex PCR; TCRdb stores just in-frame clones and leaves some out. This sample yields nearly 350,000 clones, of which 7.5% to 9% are seen a single time; 0.44% belongs to the top ten. What was sequenced was central memory CD4+ T cells from blood. The receptors were gathered from a woman younger than 35 in good health.

V gene TRBV7-8 combines with J gene TRBJ2-3; D not certain. CDR1 and CDR2 from the germline V gene are SGHVS and FQNEAQ. V was pared by 6 bases and J by 5 bases, with 12 bases between. The CDR3 length is 13 residues. The CDR3 region has the DNA TGTGCCAGCAGGATTAATCTTGTAGATACGCAGTATTTT. It encodes CASRINLVDTQYF. Complete variable domain (other parts from reference TRBV7-8 and TRBJ2-3): GAGVSQSPRYKVAKRGQDVALRCDPISGHVSLFWYQQALGQGPEFLTYFQNEAQLDKSGLPSDRFFAERPEGSVSTLKIQRTQQEDSAVYLCASRINLVDTQYFGPGTRLTVL.

CDR3 protein: CAISRAAGELTDTQYF. The CDR3 nucleotides are TGTGCCATCAGCCGAGCAGCGGGAGAATTAACAGATACGCAGTATTTT. The chain recombines TRBV10-3 with TRBJ2-3, with 8 bases fitting TRBD2. This CDR3 spans 16 amino acids. The V gene's germline CDR1 is ENHRY and CDR2 SYGVKD. With V trimmed by 6 bases and J by 3 bases, 11 bases remained unmatched.

This clone was detected only a few times. V and J are TRBV28 and TRBJ2-6; D is undetermined. Germline lookup yields CDR1 MDHEN and CDR2 SYDVKM. The CDR3 length is 17 residues. Between the trimmed V and J ends, which lost 6 bases and 3 bases, there was a span of 18 bases. The CDR3 sequence is CASSPPLSALGANVLTF. The CDR3 bases are TGTGCCAGCAGCCCCCCCCTGAGTGCCCTTGGGGCCAACGTCCTGACTTTC. The complete variable domain, with remaining parts taken from reference TRBV28 and TRBJ2-6, reads DVKVTQSSRYLVKRTGEKVFLECVQDMDHENMFWYRQDPGLGLRLIYFSYDVKMKEKGDIPEGYSVSREKKERFSLILESASTNQTSMYLCASSPPLSALGANVLTFGAGSRLTVL.

This clone came up a few times. The chain has TRBV6-1 and TRBJ2-3; D uncertain. V was cut by 6 bases and J by 5 bases, with 6 bases left in between. The CDR3 runs 11 residues. The germline V gene has CDR1 MNHNS and CDR2 SASEGT. The CDR3 DNA sequence: TGTGCCAGCAGCACATTAGATACGCAGTATTTT. Translated, it gives CASSTLDTQYF.

The V call is TRBV6-5, the J call TRBJ1-2; D remains unclear. Per the germline V gene, CDR1 is MNHEY and CDR2 is SVGAGI. The CDR3 loop spans 13 amino acids. V was pared by 4 bases and J by 4 bases, with 10 bases between. This CDR3 is CASSSTAFYGYTF. CDR3 DNA sequence: TGTGCCAGCAGTTCTACAGCTTTCTATGGCTACACCTTC.

This clone was seen a handful of times. This CDR3 reads CASSQVMASGRASSYNEQFF. DNA for the CDR3: TGTGCCAGCAGCCAAGTGATGGCTAGCGGGAGGGCCAGCTCCTACAATGAGCAGTTCTTC. V gene TRBV4-2 combines with J gene TRBJ2-1; 12 positions agree with TRBD2. Germline V lookup: CDR1 LGHNA, CDR2 YNFKEQ. The CDR3 length is 20 residues. V shed 1 base and J 0 bases; nucleotides not matched to a gene: 10.

There are a few counts of this clone. The gene calls are TRBV20-1 and TRBJ2-1, with 9 bases fitting TRBD2. The CDR3 runs 11 residues. J gave up 14 bases and V 5 bases, and 7 bases lay outside the gene matches. CDR1 and CDR2 from the germline V gene are DFQATT and SNEGSKA (reference sequence). The CDR3 reads CSAEREDRKFF. The CDR3 DNA sequence: TGCAGTGCTGAGCGGGAGGACAGGAAGTTCTTC.